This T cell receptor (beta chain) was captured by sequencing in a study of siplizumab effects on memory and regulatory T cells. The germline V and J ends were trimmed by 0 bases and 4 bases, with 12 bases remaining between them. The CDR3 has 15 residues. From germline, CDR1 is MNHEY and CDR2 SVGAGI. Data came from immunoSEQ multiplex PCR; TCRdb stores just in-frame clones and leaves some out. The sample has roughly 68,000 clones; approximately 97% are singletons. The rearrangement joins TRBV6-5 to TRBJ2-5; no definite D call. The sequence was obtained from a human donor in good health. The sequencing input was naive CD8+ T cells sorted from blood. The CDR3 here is CASSYSPKGLETQYF. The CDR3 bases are TGTGCCAGCAGTTACTCGCCCAAGGGTTTAGAGACCCAGTACTTC.